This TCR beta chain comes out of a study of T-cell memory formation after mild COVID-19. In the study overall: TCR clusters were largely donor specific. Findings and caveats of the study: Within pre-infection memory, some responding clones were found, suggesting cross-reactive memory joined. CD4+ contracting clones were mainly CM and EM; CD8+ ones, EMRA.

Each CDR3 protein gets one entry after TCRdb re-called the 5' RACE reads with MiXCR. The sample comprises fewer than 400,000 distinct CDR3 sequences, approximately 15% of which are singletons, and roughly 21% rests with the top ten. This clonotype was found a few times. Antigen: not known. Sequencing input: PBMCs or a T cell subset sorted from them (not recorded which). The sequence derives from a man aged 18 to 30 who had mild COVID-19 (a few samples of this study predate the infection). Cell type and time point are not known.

CDR3 nucleotides: TGTGCCAGCAGTTACTCAGGGAACAATGAGCAGTTCTTC. It translates to CASSYSGNNEQFF. The chain links TRBV6-2 or TRBV6-3 to TRBJ2-1; D is unresolved. This CDR3 is built from 13 residues. Looked up from germline, CDR1 is MNHEY and CDR2 is SVGEGT. V lost 0 bases to trimming and J lost 5 bases, with 5 bases between them.